This TCR gamma chain was sequenced during a study of γδ T cells in repeated Plasmodium falciparum infection. The study, taken as a whole, reports: Over time and infection, Vgamma9/Vdelta2+ repertoires remained highly stable and polyclonal. Vdelta2-negative gammadelta repertoires, largely Vdelta1+, seemingly showed infection-driven waves of new clonal selection. Vdelta2-negative gammadelta repertoires appeared less diverse and less shared in Malian than Australian children.

Flow sorting of PBMC yielded separate Vgamma9/Vdelta2+ and Vdelta2-negative gammadelta T cell populations for bulk repertoire analysis. As to this clone: The antigen remains unidentified. The limits of the CDR3 on the DNA are not certain, so only TCRdb's listed CDR3 is given.

TCRdb re-called the multiplex PCR reads through CATT. Seen here are about 26,000 gamma-chain clones, about 3% observed once, and the top ten hold roughly a third. The CDR3 totals 31 residues, both ends included. CDR1 is VINAFY and CDR2 is YDVSNSKD in the germline V gene. What was sequenced was gamma-delta T cells from blood. The V gene was identified as TRGV5, while no J gene was called. This receptor was taken from a pool of human donors (malaria-infected and uninfected, not separated). The CDR3 region is CATWTRNYYKKLFGSEQHLLSQVSIGRIQHF.